Presented here are 10 T cell receptor beta chains from one specimen sequenced in a study of beta chain features in type 1 diabetes. These TCRs are of unknown antigen specificity. The study reverse transcribed the entire isolated RNA, so it sequenced expressed TCRB transcripts. TCRdb's copy holds only in-frame clones and misses some; the assay was immunoSEQ multiplex PCR. The sample has around 100,000 clones, under 30% seen once. Findings and caveats of the study: Within each of all four CD4+ subsets, Type 1 diabetes patients had TCRB CDR3s that were moderately but significantly shorter.

The sample consisted of central memory CD4+ T cells from blood. The receptors originated from a woman aged 18-30 years with type 1 diabetes.

Only a few counts were recorded for this clone. This chain uses TRBV18 with TRBJ1-5; 7 bases map to TRBD1. The junction had 11 bases not matched to a gene; V was cut back by 3 bases and J by 3 bases. The CDR3 is 17 amino acids. The V gene's germline CDR1 is KGHSH and CDR2 LQKENI. CDR3 sequence: CASSPDLTGATNQPQHF. The CDR3 DNA reads as TGTGCCAGCTCACCGGACTTAACAGGGGCCACCAATCAGCCCCAGCATTTT.

The J gene is TRBJ2-5, the V gene TRBV7-6; D is undetermined. The CDR3 has 13 amino acids. CDR1 SGHVS and CDR2 FNYEAQ come from the germline V gene. V shed 0 bases and J shed 4 bases, with 6 bases lying between them. The CDR3 region is CASSLAGRETQYF. CDR3 DNA: TGTGCCAGCAGCTTAGCTGGGCGAGAGACCCAGTACTTC.

A few counts support this clone. V is TRBV11-3 and J is TRBJ1-1; weak D call: TRBD1 (6 bases). This CDR3 spans 12 amino acids. Trimming left V 6 bases short and J 8 bases short, with 13 bases between. From germline, CDR1 is SGHNT and CDR2 YENEEA. This CDR3 reads CASRTRGSEAFF. Here the CDR3 DNA reads TGTGCCAGCAGAACAAGGGGGTCGGAAGCTTTCTTT.

This clone was seen only a few times. This chain links TRBV18 with TRBJ2-5; the match to TRBD1 covers 7 bases. V was clipped by 6 bases and J by 1 base; unmatched bases: 11. This CDR3 is built from 16 residues. In germline, CDR1 is KGHSH, CDR2 LQKENI. CDR3 DNA: TGTGCCAGCTCGGGTTACGGGACAGCTACCCAAGAGACCCAGTACTTC. It yields the protein CASSGYGTATQETQYF. Full variable domain (remainder filled in from reference TRBV18 and TRBJ2-5): NAGVMQNPRHLVRRRGQEARLRCSPMKGHSHVYWYRQLPEEGLKFMVYLQKENIIDESGMPKERFSAEFPKEGPSILRIQQVVRGDSAAYFCASSGYGTATQETQYFGPGTRLLVL.

This clone was counted only a few times. The chain combines TRBV30 with TRBJ2-3, with 11 nucleotides matching TRBD1. CDR1 is GTSNPN and CDR2 is SVGIG in the germline V gene (reference sequence). This CDR3 spans 15 amino acids. V was clipped by 5 bases and J by 2 bases; unmatched bases: 6. Here the CDR3 reads CAWGGTGGYTDTQYF. CDR3 DNA sequence: TGTGCCTGGGGCGGGACAGGGGGTTACACAGATACGCAGTATTTT.

This clone has more than one count but fewer than ten. J is TRBJ2-7 and V is TRBV7-9; possibly TRBD2 for D (5 bases). CDR1 is SEHNR and CDR2 is FQNEAQ in the germline V gene (reference sequence). Trimming took off 1 base at V and 7 bases at J, with 14 bases between the two ends. This CDR3 is built from 14 residues. CDR3 sequence (DNA): TGTGCCAGCAGCTTAGAATTCCCTTCGGGAGAGCAGTACTTC. Its translation is CASSLEFPSGEQYF.

This chain uses TRBV5-1 with TRBJ2-2; D is uncertain. Germline values: CDR1 SGHRS, CDR2 YFSETQ. Trimming removed 4 bases at V and 0 bases at J, with 10 bases between. The CDR3 loop spans 15 amino acids. DNA of the CDR3: TGCGCCAGCAGCGAGAGCAGCGCGAACACCGGGGAGCTGTTTTTT. Encoded protein: CASSESSANTGELFF.

The chain carries TRBV2 and TRBJ2-3; D possibly corresponds to TRBD2 (5 bases). Germline V gene data show CDR1 as SNHLY and CDR2 as FYNNEI. The CDR3 is 14 amino acids. Trimming pared 6 bases from V and 6 bases from J, leaving 16 bases between. Here the CDR3 DNA reads TGTGCCAGCAGGCGTGAGGGCCGTATGGATACGCAGTATTTT. This sequence encodes CASRREGRMDTQYF.

This clone was seen a handful of times. The chain links TRBV7-8 to TRBJ2-5; TRBD2 agrees at 8 bases. This CDR3 is built from 15 residues. CDR1 and CDR2 from the germline V gene are SGHVS and FQNEAQ. V lost 5 bases to trimming and J lost 1 base; unmatched junction nucleotides: 6. CDR3 bases: TGTGCCAGCAGCCAACTAGCGGACCTCCAAGAGACCCAGTACTTC. Amino acid sequence: CASSQLADLQETQYF.

This rearrangement joins TRBV2 to TRBJ2-7; D gene ambiguous. Per the germline V gene, CDR1 is SNHLY and CDR2 is FYNNEI. V lost 4 bases, J lost 5 bases, and 9 bases lay in between. CDR3 length: 12 residues. CDR3 sequence (DNA): TGTGCCAGCAGTGCGTCGGGTAACGAGCAGTACGTC. Encoded protein: CASSASGNEQYV.